A selection of T cell receptor beta chains follows, all from one sample in a study of cytomegalovirus exposure and HLA in healthy donors. Clones were read by immunoSEQ multiplex PCR, and TCRdb kept only the in-frame ones, dropping some. The repertoire consists of some 200,000 clones, with 84% occurring once and the leading ten covering around 2.8%. The sequencing input was PBMCs. Every receptor here comes from a woman between 18 and 30 years old in good health and CMV-seropositive. CDR3s include the opening cysteine and the closing phenylalanine or tryptophan. The order of the fields is clone size, J gene, D gene, V gene, CDR3 protein, CDR3 DNA. The D gene is left open where the match is weak. The size of a clone is reported for some rows only, either as once, few or many, or as a class for expanded clones.

clone_size: NA; j_call: TRBJ2-3; d_call: TRBD2; v_call: TRBV29-1; cdr3_aa: CSVLILAGSTDTQYF; cdr3_nt: TGCAGCGTTCTGATACTAGCGGGTAGCACAGATACGCAGTATTTT
clone_size: NA; j_call: TRBJ1-6; d_call: NA; v_call: TRBV9; cdr3_aa: CASSTTGGGPNSPLHF; cdr3_nt: TGTGCCAGCAGCACTACCGGGGGGGGTCCTAATTCACCCCTCCACTTT
clone_size: NA; j_call: TRBJ2-7; d_call: TRBD2; v_call: TRBV7-9; cdr3_aa: CASSLAGGGYEQYF; cdr3_nt: TGTGCCAGCAGCTTAGCTGGCGGGGGCTACGAGCAGTACTTC
clone_size: NA; j_call: TRBJ2-5; d_call: TRBD1; v_call: TRBV7-2; cdr3_aa: CASSTGGPGETQYF; cdr3_nt: TGTGCCAGCAGCACAGGGGGGCCAGGAGAGACCCAGTACTTC
clone_size: NA; j_call: TRBJ1-3; d_call: TRBD1; v_call: TRBV5-4; cdr3_aa: CASSIRGLGGNTIYF; cdr3_nt: TGTGCCAGCAGCATCAGGGGGCTGGGTGGAAACACCATATATTTT
clone_size: NA; j_call: TRBJ1-5; d_call: NA; v_call: TRBV11-2; cdr3_aa: CASSPSGGSNQPQHF; cdr3_nt: TGTGCCAGCAGCCCCTCAGGAGGCAGCAATCAGCCCCAGCATTTT
clone_size: NA; j_call: TRBJ2-1; d_call: NA; v_call: TRBV18; cdr3_aa: CASSPRGGQASYNEQFF; cdr3_nt: TGTGCCAGCTCACCCCGCGGGGGACAGGCGTCCTACAATGAGCAGTTCTTC
clone_size: NA; j_call: TRBJ1-1; d_call: NA; v_call: TRBV27; cdr3_aa: CASSLSPGAKGSTEAFF; cdr3_nt: TGTGCCAGCAGTTTATCGCCAGGGGCAAAGGGTAGTACTGAAGCTTTCTTT
clone_size: NA; j_call: TRBJ2-7; d_call: TRBD1; v_call: TRBV5-4; cdr3_aa: CASSSRGLFYEQYF; cdr3_nt: TGTGCCAGCAGCTCCAGGGGGCTCTTTTATGAGCAGTACTTC
clone_size: few; j_call: TRBJ2-7; d_call: NA; v_call: TRBV10-1; cdr3_aa: CASSGPVQDYEQYF; cdr3_nt: TGCGCCAGCAGTGGTCCCGTACAAGACTACGAGCAGTACTTC
clone_size: NA; j_call: TRBJ2-2; d_call: TRBD2; v_call: TRBV9; cdr3_aa: CASTGTSGYTGELFF; cdr3_nt: TGTGCCAGCACCGGGACTAGCGGGTACACCGGGGAGCTGTTTTTT
clone_size: NA; j_call: TRBJ1-1; d_call: NA; v_call: TRBV11-2; cdr3_aa: CASSPGVGTEAFF; cdr3_nt: TGTGCCAGCAGTCCGGGGGTGGGCACTGAAGCTTTCTTT
clone_size: once; j_call: TRBJ2-7; d_call: NA; v_call: TRBV11-1; cdr3_aa: CASSLPKGQNAGDEQYF; cdr3_nt: TGTGCCAGCAGCTTACCTAAGGGACAAAATGCGGGTGACGAGCAGTACTTC